The sequence of this T cell receptor (beta chain) was determined in a study of T cell responses to AZD1222 COVID-19 vaccine. CDR3 length: 13 amino acids. Trimming cost V 7 bases and J 6 bases, with 15 bases left between them. From germline, CDR1 is MDHEN and CDR2 SYDVKM. Here immunoSEQ multiplex PCR was the method, and the copy in TCRdb shows in-frame clones only, minus some. The sample has 120,000 to 150,000 clones, approximately 95% seen once. Overall study findings and caveats: Sampling captured repertoires only after the peak T cell response. Females outnumbered males among donors, who were mostly white British; clonal diversity was possibly underestimated. Just a handful of AZD1222 recipients tested seropositive at baseline.

This clone has more than one count but fewer than ten. Its antigen is not known. The chain uses TRBV28 and TRBJ1-1; D is undetermined. The source was peripheral blood, collected on day 0 of MenACWY control vaccination. The sequence derives from an adult in good health. The CDR3 DNA is TGTGCCAGCACCCGTGCCAGAACGTCTGAAGCTTTCTTT. Translation: CASTRARTSEAFF.